Presented here are 25 T cell receptor beta chains from one specimen sequenced in a study of Graves' ophthalmopathy and Graves' hyperthyroidism. The authors amplified TCR beta CDR3 regions from RNA transcripts. Second-round multiplex PCR came after a first-round RT-PCR that employed HTBI primers. In TCRdb, the multiplex PCR reads were re-called with MiXCR into one record per CDR3 protein. The data contain hundreds of thousands of distinct CDR3 sequences, roughly 20% of them singletons. Sequenced sample: peripheral blood. Source of these receptors: a woman aged 18-29 years with stable Graves' hyperthyroidism.

The rearrangement links TRBV5-1 to TRBJ2-4, with D unresolved. Germline CDR1 reads SGHRS; CDR2 reads YFSETQ. Trimming cost V 4 bases and J 2 bases, with 7 bases left between them. The CDR3 has 13 amino acids. The CDR3 nucleotides are TGCGCCAGCAGCCCTGGGTCCAAAAACATTCAGTACTTC. It specifies CASSPGSKNIQYF.

This clonotype has a count of ten or more. The V call is TRBV7-9, the J call TRBJ2-7; D possibly corresponds to TRBD2 (6 bases). The CDR3 has 13 residues. V was clipped by 6 bases and J by 4 bases, with 13 bases between them. Germline CDR1 SEHNR, CDR2 FQNEAQ (reference sequence). CDR3 nucleotides: TGTGCCAGCAGGCGGGACTCGGATTACGAGCAGTACTTC. This encodes CASRRDSDYEQYF.

This clonotype has a count of ten or more. The chain carries TRBV6-2 or TRBV6-3 and TRBJ2-7; D not resolved. CDR1 and CDR2 (germline): MNHEY, SVGEGT. The CDR3 is 11 amino acids. V was cut by 1 base and J by 7 bases, with 5 bases left in between. The CDR3 loop reads CASSYFREQYF. The CDR3 bases are TGTGCCAGCAGTTACTTCCGGGAGCAGTACTTC.

This clonotype has at least ten counts. This chain links TRBV20-1 with TRBJ2-7; D is unresolved. From germline, CDR1 is DFQATT and CDR2 SNEGSKA (reference sequence). V was clipped by 1 base and J by 4 bases, with 5 bases between them. This CDR3 has 11 amino acids. CDR3 sequence reads: CSARAKYEQYF. CDR3 DNA: TGCAGTGCTAGAGCAAAATACGAGCAGTACTTC.

This clonotype was recorded at least ten times. This rearrangement joins TRBV6-1 to TRBJ1-2, with D possibly TRBD1 on 5 matching bases. CDR3 length equals 14 residues. V was clipped by 5 bases and J by 8 bases, with 18 bases between them. From germline, CDR1 is MNHNS and CDR2 SASEGT. CDR3 residues: CASSQSQFGAGYTF. In nucleotides, the CDR3 is TGTGCCAGCAGTCAATCCCAATTCGGGGCGGGCTACACCTTC.

This clonotype showed up just a few times. CDR3 in amino acids: CASSFHRDQETQYF. CDR3 bases: TGTGCCAGCAGTTTTCACAGGGACCAAGAGACCCAGTACTTC. This chain uses TRBV12-3 or TRBV12-4 with TRBJ2-5; possibly TRBD1 for D (6 bases). The CDR3 spans 14 residues. V shed 3 bases and J shed 0 bases, with 8 bases lying between them.

The V call is TRBV2, the J call TRBJ1-5; D unclear. Per germline, CDR1 SNHLY and CDR2 FYNNEI. V dropped 4 bases and J dropped 3 bases, with 13 bases sitting between them. The CDR3 is made up of 15 amino acids. CDR3 in DNA: TGTGCCAGCAGTGCCCGGACGGTGAACAATCAGCCCCAGCATTTT. This sequence encodes CASSARTVNNQPQHF.

This clonotype came up once. The CDR3 does not end in the conserved phenylalanine or tryptophan, so this is likely a read error. It is unclear where the CDR3 begins or ends on the DNA, so no DNA is shown, and the CDR3 is as TCRdb lists it. This chain connects TRBV7-8 to TRBJ2-2. CDR1 and CDR2 (germline): SGHVS, FQNEAQ. The CDR3 contains 15 residues when both ends are counted. This CDR3 reads CASSPSLKTSGELLL.

This clonotype was detected many times. This chain links TRBV27 with TRBJ1-2; no reliable D call. The CDR3 spans 13 residues. In germline, CDR1 is MNHEY, CDR2 SMNVEV (reference sequence). Trimming left V 8 bases short and J 4 bases short, with 14 bases between. DNA of the CDR3: TGTGCCAGCGCTTACGGAGCCTTCTATGGCTACACCTTC. Its translation is CASAYGAFYGYTF.

Ten or more counts support this clonotype. V and J are TRBV28 and TRBJ2-5, with 7 bases lining up with TRBD2. The germline V gene encodes CDR1 MDHEN and CDR2 SYDVKM. V shed 6 bases and J 5 bases; nucleotides not matched to a gene: 9. This CDR3 comprises 14 residues. CDR3: CASSYLMGGETQYF. DNA for the CDR3: TGTGCCAGCAGCTACCTTATGGGAGGGGAGACCCAGTACTTC.

This clonotype has at least ten counts. This sequence joins TRBV7-9 and TRBJ1-1; D is uncertain. Germline V lookup: CDR1 SEHNR, CDR2 FQNEAQ (reference sequence). The CDR3 extends over 17 amino acids. V lost 5 bases and J 0 bases, leaving 19 bases between the germline ends. The CDR3 protein is CASSPAGRTLMNTEAFF. As DNA, the CDR3 is TGTGCCAGCAGCCCCGCCGGGCGAACCCTAATGAACACTGAAGCTTTCTTT.

This clonotype was observed many times. The chain carries TRBV9 and TRBJ1-5, with D unresolved. Between the trimmed V and J ends, which lost 0 bases and 3 bases, there was a span of 4 bases. Germline lookup yields CDR1 SGDLS and CDR2 YYNGEE. CDR3 length: 13 amino acids. The CDR3 DNA reads as TGTGCCAGCAGCGTAGACGTCAATCAGCCCCAGCATTTT. It specifies CASSVDVNQPQHF. The whole variable domain, remainder taken from reference TRBV9 and TRBJ1-5, is DSGVTQTPKHLITATGQRVTLRCSPRSGDLSVYWYQQSLDQGLQFLIQYYNGEERAKGNILERFSAQQFPDLHSELNLSSLELGDSALYFCASSVDVNQPQHFGDGTRLSIL.

This chain connects TRBV4-2 to TRBJ2-5, with a weak D call TRBD1 (6 bases). The CDR3 sequence is 15 residues long. Trimming took off 1 base at V and 1 base at J, with 10 bases between the two ends. The germline V gene has CDR1 LGHNA and CDR2 YNFKEQ. The CDR3 is CASSQGQDPQETQYF. The CDR3, as DNA: TGTGCCAGCAGCCAAGGACAGGACCCCCAAGAGACCCAGTACTTC.

This clonotype occurred many times. The chain uses TRBV2 and TRBJ2-7; TRBD2 matches 8 bases. The CDR3 runs to 14 residues. Trimming cost V 6 bases and J 5 bases; bases outside gene matches: 9. Germline V gives CDR1 SNHLY, CDR2 FYNNEI. As DNA, the CDR3 is TGTGCCAGCAGAACCAGCGGGAGTGCACACGAGCAGTACTTC. Its protein product is CASRTSGSAHEQYF.

This clonotype was seen at least ten times. V is TRBV20-1 and J is TRBJ2-7; the match to TRBD2 covers 9 bases. J gave up 2 bases and V 2 bases, and 10 bases lay outside the gene matches. Germline values: CDR1 DFQATT, CDR2 SNEGSKA (reference sequence). CDR3 length: 16 amino acids. The CDR3 here is CSARPPGTSTTYEQYF. The CDR3 DNA sequence: TGCAGTGCTAGACCCCCCGGGACTAGCACAACCTACGAGCAGTACTTC.

This clonotype appeared many times. V gene TRBV4-1 combines with J gene TRBJ2-7, with D tentatively TRBD2 (5 bases). The CDR3 has 14 residues. V lost 4 bases to trimming and J lost 3 bases, with 13 bases between them. The germline gives CDR1 MGHRA, CDR2 YSYEKL. In nucleotides, the CDR3 is TGCGCCAGCAGCCGGACTTTACTGGGCTACGAGCAGTACTTC. Protein: CASSRTLLGYEQYF.

This clonotype was counted at least ten times. The genes are TRBV7-3 and TRBJ1-1; D perhaps matches TRBD1 (5 bases). V lost 2 bases and J lost 0, with 10 bases in between. The CDR3 spans 15 residues. CDR1 and CDR2 from the germline V gene are SGHTA and FQGTGA. The DNA for the CDR3 is TGTGCCAGCAGCTTATATGGGGGACTGAACACTGAAGCTTTCTTT. It translates to CASSLYGGLNTEAFF.

This sequence joins TRBV12-3 or TRBV12-4 and TRBJ2-7; 10 bases fit TRBD1. With V trimmed by 3 bases and J by 1 base, 3 bases remained unmatched. The CDR3 runs 15 residues. The chain's CDR3 is CASSFRTGGSYEQYF. As DNA, the CDR3 is TGTGCCAGCAGTTTTCGGACAGGGGGATCCTACGAGCAGTACTTC.

This clonotype was detected a few times. The chain combines TRBV2 with TRBJ2-5; D ambiguous. Germline assignment: CDR1 SNHLY and CDR2 FYNNEI. Trimming shortened V by 1 base and J by 2 bases, and 8 bases separated the two germline ends. The CDR3 runs 14 residues. The CDR3 spells CASSEVPAQETQYF. In DNA, the CDR3 is TGTGCCAGCAGTGAAGTTCCAGCACAAGAGACCCAGTACTTC.

This clonotype showed up many times. The rearrangement joins TRBV7-8 to TRBJ2-7; D is perhaps TRBD1 (6 bases). V lost 5 bases and J 5 bases, leaving 16 bases between the germline ends. This CDR3 has 14 amino acids. Germline CDR1 and CDR2: SGHVS and FQNEAQ. This CDR3 is CASSPRTALNEQYF. DNA of the CDR3: TGTGCCAGCAGCCCTCGGACAGCCCTGAACGAGCAGTACTTC.

This clonotype was detected many times. The CDR3 protein is CASSLSQGGGGGAFF. CDR3 nucleotide sequence: TGTGCCAGCAGTTTATCACAGGGCGGGGGGGGTGGTGCTTTCTTT. This chain uses TRBV27 with TRBJ1-1, with D possibly matching TRBD1 (6 bases). This CDR3 region has 15 residues. The germline V and J ends were trimmed by 0 bases and 11 bases, with 19 bases remaining between them. Germline CDR1 is MNHEY and CDR2 is SMNVEV (reference sequence).

This clonotype was seen ten or more times. J is TRBJ2-5 and V is TRBV7-8, with D unresolved. Between the trimmed V and J ends, which lost 2 bases and 6 bases, there was a span of 13 bases. This CDR3 is built from 14 residues. Per germline, CDR1 SGHVS and CDR2 FQNEAQ. The CDR3 protein is CASSLSPTKKTQYF. For the CDR3, the DNA is TGTGCCAGCAGCTTAAGTCCTACGAAAAAGACCCAGTACTTC.

The chain links TRBV11-1 to TRBJ2-2; D could derive from TRBD1 or TRBD2 (5 bases each). There are 17 residues in the CDR3. The germline V gene encodes CDR1 SGHAT and CDR2 FQDESV (reference sequence). The germline V and J ends were trimmed by 4 bases and 0 bases, with 15 bases remaining between them. DNA of the CDR3: TGTGCCAGCAGCTATGATCCGGGGCCCCCGAACACCGGGGAGCTGTTTTTT. Its translation: CASSYDPGPPNTGELFF. Based on the CDR3 plus reference TRBV11-1 and TRBJ2-2, the full variable domain is EAEVAQSPRYKITEKSQAVAFWCDPISGHATLYWYRQILGQGPELLVQFQDESVVDDSQLPKDRFSAERLKGVDSTLKIQPAELGDSAMYLCASSYDPGPPNTGELFFGEGSRLTVL.

This rearrangement joins TRBV10-3 to TRBJ2-1, with 13 bases matching TRBD2. The length of the CDR3 is 15 residues. The trim removed 7 bases at V and 4 bases at J, leaving 4 bases unmatched. In germline, CDR1 is ENHRY, CDR2 SYGVKD. The CDR3 nucleotides read TGTGCCATCAAACTAGCGGGGGGGCCGTACAATGAGCAGTTCTTC. Translating gives CAIKLAGGPYNEQFF.

This clonotype appeared many times. The V call is TRBV2, the J call TRBJ2-2, with 7 bases matching TRBD2. Germline CDR1 reads SNHLY; CDR2 reads FYNNEI. Losses at the gene ends were 8 bases for V and 4 bases for J; bases not matched to a gene: 7. The CDR3 consists of 14 residues. CDR3 sequence reads: CASRERGGTGELFF. For the CDR3, the DNA is TGTGCCAGCCGGGAGCGGGGCGGCACCGGGGAGCTGTTTTTT.